One sample yielded the 17 T cell receptor beta chains listed below, sequenced in a study of blood T cell repertoires in COVID-19 (dated by TCRdb to about 2020). The library was prepared using the immunoSEQ multiplex PCR assay. The clones in this table, taken by TCRdb from immuneACCESS, are in-frame only. Not every clone is retained; where verified, under half of the shortfall comes from an unresolved V gene, and the cause of the rest is unknown. The sample table holds 150,000 to 200,000 clones, of which roughly nine tenths were seen once. The ten largest make up roughly a sixth of the sample. The sequenced sample consisted of peripheral blood. These receptors were collected from a man in his fifties or sixties with active or convalescent COVID-19.

V and J are TRBV3-1 (or the pseudogene TRBV3-2) and TRBJ2-1; TRBD2 aligns across 10 bases. Germline assignment: CDR1 LGHDT and CDR2 YNNKEL (reference sequence). CDR3 length: 13 residues. V lost 6 bases, J lost 8 bases, and 4 bases stayed unmatched. This CDR3 reads CASRLAGNYEQFF. The CDR3, as DNA: TGTGCCAGCAGACTAGCGGGGAATTATGAGCAGTTCTTC.

The rearrangement joins TRBV15 to TRBJ1-6; D call uncertain. The CDR3 runs 16 residues. The germline gives CDR1 LNHNV, CDR2 YYDKDF (reference sequence). Trimming left V 3 bases short and J 10 bases short, with 19 bases between. The CDR3 sequence is CATSSPERGLGSPLHF. The DNA of the CDR3 is TGTGCCACCAGCAGTCCCGAGCGGGGTTTAGGGTCACCCCTCCACTTT.

The V and J genes are TRBV29-1 and TRBJ1-5, with 9 bases that match TRBD1. Germline V gene data show CDR1 as SQVTM and CDR2 as ANQGSEA. V was pared by 4 bases and J by 7 bases, with 11 bases of the junction left unmatched. The CDR3 loop spans 15 amino acids. The CDR3, as DNA: TGCAGCGTTGGTCCCGGGACAGGGTGCAGCCAGCCCCAGCATTTT. This encodes CSVGPGTGCSQPQHF.

J is TRBJ2-7 and V is TRBV30, with 9 nucleotides matching TRBD1. CDR1 is GTSNPN, CDR2 SVGIG, per germline (reference sequence). This CDR3 region has 11 residues. V trimming: 5 bases; J trimming: 6 bases; junction bases outside the gene matches: 2. The CDR3 loop is CAWGTGSEQYF. The CDR3 DNA sequence: TGTGCCTGGGGGACAGGGTCCGAGCAGTACTTC.

The rearrangement links TRBV6-5 to TRBJ2-7; unclear D gene. The length of the CDR3 is 14 residues. V lost 0 bases and J 4 bases, leaving 10 bases between the germline ends. Germline V gene data show CDR1 as MNHEY and CDR2 as SVGAGI. CDR3 protein: CASSYSVTDYEQYF. CDR3 sequence (DNA): TGTGCCAGCAGTTACTCGGTCACAGATTACGAGCAGTACTTC.

The chain has TRBV7-9 and TRBJ2-3, with D perhaps matching TRBD2 (6 bases). The V end was cut by 5 bases, the J end by 1 base, with 13 bases between. Germline assignment: CDR1 SEHNR and CDR2 FQNEAQ (reference sequence). This CDR3 comprises 15 residues. DNA of the CDR3: TGTGCCAGCAGCCCTTGGGGCGGGGGCACAGATACGCAGTATTTT. This codes for CASSPWGGGTDTQYF.

V and J are TRBV6-5 and TRBJ2-7, with 9 nucleotides matching TRBD1. The CDR3 runs 15 residues. Germline V gene data show CDR1 as MNHEY and CDR2 as SVGAGI. With 2 bases clipped from V and 2 bases from J, the junction kept 4 bases outside the gene matches. This chain's CDR3 is CASSYGWDRAYEQYF. CDR3 DNA sequence: TGTGCCAGCAGTTACGGTTGGGACAGGGCCTACGAGCAGTACTTC.

The chain is built from TRBV7-9 and TRBJ2-7, with D possibly matching TRBD2 (6 bases). CDR3 length equals 15 residues. Trimming shortened V by 0 bases and J by 3 bases, and 12 bases separated the two germline ends. CDR1 is SEHNR, CDR2 FQNEAQ, per germline (reference sequence). DNA for the CDR3: TGTGCCAGCAGCTTAGCGCCCGGGAGCGTCTACGAGCAGTACTTC. This encodes CASSLAPGSVYEQYF.

V gene TRBV7-8 combines with J gene TRBJ1-2; D remains unclear. The CDR3 length is 15 residues. V gave up 2 bases and J gave up 4 bases, with 14 bases separating them. CDR1 is SGHVS, CDR2 FQNEAQ, per germline. This CDR3 is CASSLLSAVPYGYTF. CDR3 nucleotides: TGTGCCAGCAGCTTACTGTCCGCGGTGCCCTATGGCTACACCTTC.

CDR3 nucleotides: TGTGCCACCAGTGCCACAACCTCAGGCGGGCTACCCCCCTACGAGCAGTACTTC. It is translated as CATSATTSGGLPPYEQYF. The chain couples TRBV24-1 to TRBJ2-7, with D perhaps TRBD2 (5 bases). Trimming removed 5 bases at V and 2 bases at J, with 24 bases between. The CDR3 is 18 amino acids. Germline V gene sequence: CDR1 KGHDR, CDR2 SFDVKD.

The genes are TRBV28 and TRBJ1-2, with 7 nucleotides matching TRBD1. In germline, CDR1 is MDHEN, CDR2 SYDVKM. CDR3 size: 15 residues. Trimming took 5 bases from V and 4 from J; bases not matched to a gene: 10. The chain's CDR3 is CASSLGTAQGYGYTF. The CDR3 DNA follows: TGTGCCAGCAGTCTAGGGACAGCGCAGGGCTATGGCTACACCTTC.

This chain joins TRBV27 and TRBJ1-5, with D unresolved. The ends were cut back, 3 bases at V and 0 bases at J, with 18 bases in the middle. Germline CDR1 reads MNHEY; CDR2 reads SMNVEV (reference sequence). The CDR3 runs 18 residues. The CDR3 DNA follows: TGTGCCAGCAGTTTCCGTGCCACCGGGGAATATAGCAATCAGCCCCAGCATTTT. It is translated as CASSFRATGEYSNQPQHF.

The chain has TRBV5-1 and TRBJ1-1, with TRBD1 as a possible D gene (6 bases). The CDR3 sequence is 13 residues long. Germline V gene data show CDR1 as SGHRS and CDR2 as YFSETQ. With 0 bases removed from V and 4 bases from J, the gap between germline ends came to 7 bases. The CDR3 DNA reads as TGCGCCAGCAGCTTGGGGGGGCGCACTGAAGCTTTCTTT. Its translation is CASSLGGRTEAFF. The full variable domain, rest sourced from reference TRBV5-1 and TRBJ1-1, is KAGVTQTPRYLIKTRGQQVTLSCSPISGHRSVSWYQQTPGQGLQFLFEYFSETQRNKGNFPGRFSGRQFSNSRSEMNVSTLELGDSALYLCASSLGGRTEAFFGQGTRLTVV.

The rearrangement joins TRBV4-1 to TRBJ2-3, with TRBD2 identical over 8 bases. This CDR3 has 16 residues. Germline V lookup: CDR1 MGHRA, CDR2 YSYEKL. V shed 4 bases, J shed 1 base, and the junction held 7 bases outside the gene matches. The CDR3 DNA reads TGCGCCAGCAGCCTCCGAAGCGGGAGCGGCACAGATACGCAGTATTTT. This codes for CASSLRSGSGTDTQYF.

The rearrangement joins TRBV7-2 to TRBJ2-3, with TRBD2 identical over 8 bases. The CDR3 totals 16 residues. The V gene's germline CDR1 is SGHTA and CDR2 FQGNSA. V trimming: 5 bases; J trimming: 2 bases; junction bases outside the gene matches: 9. CDR3 protein: CASSRGRYLTTDTQYF. CDR3 in DNA: TGTGCCAGCAGCCGCGGGAGGTACCTAACCACAGATACGCAGTATTTT.

This chain uses TRBV19 with TRBJ1-5; no definite D call. The CDR3 runs 12 residues. The germline V and J ends were trimmed by 7 bases and 9 bases, with 13 bases remaining between them. Per germline, CDR1 LNHDA and CDR2 SQIVND (reference sequence). The CDR3 is CASKPSRGPQHF. DNA of the CDR3: TGTGCCAGTAAACCCAGTCGCGGGCCCCAGCATTTT.

CDR3 DNA: TGCGCCAGCAGCTTGGTACTAGCGAGTAACACCGGGGAGCTGTTTTTT. This encodes CASSLVLASNTGELFF. The rearrangement joins TRBV5-1 to TRBJ2-2; 7 positions match TRBD2. The J segment lost 2 bases and the V segment lost 0 bases, leaving 4 bases of the junction unmatched. CDR1 and CDR2 from the germline V gene are SGHRS and YFSETQ. The CDR3 has 16 residues.